This T cell receptor beta chain emerged from a study of control samples from healthy donors and cancer patients. Germline CDR1 is SGHRS and CDR2 is YFSETQ. Trimming took 4 bases from V and 8 from J; bases not matched to a gene: 6. The CDR3 runs 14 residues. Produced via immunoSEQ multiplex PCR; TCRdb's table is partial and in-frame only. The sample consists of about 34,000 clones, about 86% of them appearing once. This chain uses TRBV5-1 with TRBJ2-1, with TRBD1 matching 10 bases. Specimen: PBMCs. This clonotype was sampled from a woman in her thirties or forties with lung cancer. DNA for the CDR3: TGCGCCAGCAGCATAGGACAGGGGGAACATGAGCAGTTCTTC. It yields the protein CASSIGQGEHEQFF.